This entry is about one T cell receptor (beta chain). This was a deep-level run. The method was immunoSEQ multiplex PCR; TCRdb's version includes in-frame clones alone and lacks a portion of them. The sample has about 520,000 clones; 81% are singletons. The sample belongs to a study of shared clonotypes between healthy human individuals. On the study more broadly: Donors were a couple of women and three men aged 18 to 49.

The V end was cut by 5 bases, the J end by 5 bases, with 21 bases between. Germline-derived CDR1 and CDR2 are SEHNR and FQNEAQ (reference sequence). This CDR3 is 16 amino acids long. The sample taken for sequencing was PBMCs. The source is a woman between 35 and 50 years old in good health. Some clones in this sample may be carry-over from other donors' samples. V gene TRBV7-9 combines with J gene TRBJ2-5; TRBD2 is a possible D gene (6 bases). CDR3 region: CASSPGGTTVWETQYF. In DNA, the CDR3 is TGTGCCAGCAGCCCTGGGGGGACGACGGTTTGGGAGACCCAGTACTTC.